Below are 25 T cell receptor beta chains sequenced from a single sample in a study of blood T cell repertoires in COVID-19. The table came from immunoSEQ multiplex PCR; TCRdb's copy has only in-frame clones and leaves some out. The data hold over 75,000 clones, with around 81% observed a single time. What was sequenced was peripheral blood. All receptors come from a human donor in a cohort sampled during active COVID-19.

CDR3 DNA: TGTGCCTGGTCCGGACAGGGGGCAACCGAGCAGTACTTC. It is translated as CAWSGQGATEQYF. The rearrangement uses TRBV30 and TRBJ2-7; 11 bases match TRBD1. J lost 6 bases, V lost 5 bases, and 6 bases had no gene match. CDR3 size: 13 residues. The germline V gene encodes CDR1 GTSNPN and CDR2 SVGIG (reference sequence).

This clone was observed a few times. The genes are TRBV6-5 and TRBJ1-2; TRBD1 agrees at 11 bases. The CDR3 runs to 16 residues. Germline CDR1 is MNHEY and CDR2 is SVGAGI. The V and J ends lost 2 bases and 3 bases, in that order; junction bases with no gene match: 5. The CDR3 protein is CASSYPRTGGDYGYTF. The CDR3 bases are TGTGCCAGCAGTTACCCCCGGACAGGGGGCGACTATGGCTACACCTTC.

The V and J genes are TRBV19 and TRBJ1-1; 10 positions match TRBD1. V shed 4 bases, J shed 4 bases, and the junction held 3 bases outside the gene matches. The CDR3 has 14 residues. Germline CDR1 LNHDA, CDR2 SQIVND (reference sequence). The CDR3 DNA reads as TGTGCCAGTAGTAGAGGGACAGGGGTCACTGAAGCTTTCTTT. It yields the protein CASSRGTGVTEAFF.

The chain uses TRBV2 and TRBJ1-2, with TRBD1 as a possible D gene (6 bases). V lost 11 bases and J lost 0, with 13 bases in between. This CDR3 has 13 amino acids. Germline V CDR1 and CDR2: SNHLY, FYNNEI. The CDR3 DNA follows: TGTGCCGGCCCGGACAGCGCTAACTATGGCTACACCTTC. Its translation is CAGPDSANYGYTF.

The chain carries TRBV10-1 and TRBJ1-1, with TRBD1 matching 9 bases. The germline V gene encodes CDR1 WNHNN and CDR2 SYGVQD (reference sequence). This CDR3 is 15 amino acids long. Trimming removed 3 bases from V and 5 bases from J; junction bases left unmatched: 7. The CDR3 region has the DNA TGCGCCAGCAGTGAAGGGGGACAGGGCAGTACTGAAGCTTTCTTT. Its protein is CASSEGGQGSTEAFF.

V is TRBV19 and J is TRBJ2-3; the match to TRBD1 covers 8 bases. This CDR3 is 15 amino acids long. Trimming removed 2 bases from V and 5 bases from J; junction bases left unmatched: 6. CDR1 and CDR2 (germline): LNHDA, SQIVND (reference sequence). The CDR3 nucleotides are TGTGCCAGTAGTATATACAGGGGGAGTGGAGATACGCAGTATTTT. Protein sequence: CASSIYRGSGDTQYF.

This chain uses TRBV24-1 with TRBJ1-5; D not resolved. Germline assignment: CDR1 KGHDR and CDR2 SFDVKD. The V gene lost 0 bases and the J gene lost 6 bases, with 5 bases spanning the gap. CDR3 size: 13 residues. DNA for the CDR3: TGTGCCACCAGTGATTTGGTCGGTCAGCCCCAGCATTTT. As protein: CATSDLVGQPQHF.

This rearrangement joins TRBV7-2 to TRBJ1-3; 7 nucleotides line up with TRBD1. CDR3 size: 17 residues. After removal of 4 bases from V and 0 bases from J, the junction contained 9 bases not matched to a gene. Germline CDR1 and CDR2: SGHTA and FQGNSA. The CDR3 DNA reads TGTGCCAGCAGCTCGGACAGGCTCTCTTTCTCTGGAAACACCATATATTTT. This gives the protein CASSSDRLSFSGNTIYF.

This clone was seen only a few times. The J gene is TRBJ2-3, the V gene TRBV11-2; the match to TRBD1 covers 10 bases. Germline values: CDR1 SGHAT, CDR2 FQNNGV. The V segment lost 1 base and the J segment 3 bases; nucleotides outside the gene matches: 4. CDR3 size: 16 residues. The CDR3 here is CASSLGGTGETDTQYF. CDR3 coding DNA: TGTGCCAGCAGCTTAGGAGGGACAGGGGAAACAGATACGCAGTATTTT.

The gene calls are TRBV9 and TRBJ2-3; 15 bases line up with TRBD2. The J segment lost 9 bases and the V segment lost 4 bases, leaving 9 bases of the junction unmatched. CDR3 length: 16 residues. Germline loops: CDR1 SGDLS, CDR2 YYNGEE. The DNA for the CDR3 is TGTGCCAGCAGCCCGCGGACTAGCGGGAGGGCGGGGACGCAGTATTTT. Residues: CASSPRTSGRAGTQYF.

The chain joins TRBV28 to TRBJ2-7; weak D call: TRBD2 (5 bases). V was clipped by 3 bases and J by 2 bases, with 8 bases between them. The CDR3 has 13 amino acids. Per the germline V gene, CDR1 is MDHEN and CDR2 is SYDVKM. Written as DNA, the CDR3 is TGTGCCAGCAGTTTGGCGGGCACCTACGAGCAGTACGTC. Protein product: CASSLAGTYEQYV.

This clone was picked up a small number of times. The gene calls are TRBV10-3 and TRBJ2-6; tentatively, D is TRBD2 (5 bases). CDR3 length: 17 amino acids. The V and J ends lost 3 bases and 4 bases respectively, with 16 bases between them. CDR1 and CDR2 (germline): ENHRY, SYGVKD. As DNA, the CDR3 is TGTGCCATCAGTGAAGCGGAAGCGCCTAAGGGGGCCAACGTCCTGACTTTC. The encoded protein is CAISEAEAPKGANVLTF.

V is TRBV5-1 and J is TRBJ1-5, with D uncertain. The CDR3 contains 15 residues. V was shortened by 2 bases and J by 0 bases, with 9 bases between the two germline ends. Germline V lookup: CDR1 SGHRS, CDR2 YFSETQ. The CDR3 bases are TGCGCCAGCAGCTTCGAGGGTTCTAGCAATCAGCCCCAGCATTTT. Amino acids: CASSFEGSSNQPQHF.

A remark on this clone: Other DNA variants within this sample encode the same CDR3. The chain links TRBV5-1 to TRBJ1-2; TRBD1 matches 11 bases. J lost 4 bases, V lost 5 bases, and 4 bases had no gene match. This CDR3 has 14 residues. Germline V gene data show CDR1 as SGHRS and CDR2 as YFSETQ. The CDR3: CASSPGQGAYGYTF. In nucleotides, the CDR3 is TGCGCCAGCAGTCCTGGACAGGGGGCCTATGGCTACACCTTC.

The rearrangement joins TRBV19 to TRBJ2-3; 9 bases align to TRBD1. After removal of 1 base from V and 8 bases from J, the junction contained 10 bases not matched to a gene. CDR3 length: 16 amino acids. CDR1 is LNHDA and CDR2 is SQIVND in the germline V gene (reference sequence). The CDR3 is CASSIVGTGWPSTQYF. The CDR3 nucleotides read TGTGCCAGTAGTATAGTAGGGACAGGGTGGCCGAGTACGCAGTATTTT.

The chain employs TRBV23-1 and TRBJ2-1; D perhaps matches TRBD1 (7 bases). TRBV23-1 is known as an ORF, though its function is uncertain. V lost 4 bases to trimming and J lost 4 bases, with 20 bases between them. The CDR3 consists of 17 residues. The chain's CDR3 is CASSPPGRDRIYNEQFF. The CDR3 nucleotides are TGCGCCAGCAGTCCCCCGGGGCGGGACAGAATATACAATGAGCAGTTCTTC.

The rearrangement links TRBV7-9 to TRBJ2-7, with D perhaps TRBD1 (7 bases). This CDR3 is built from 15 residues. Between the trimmed V and J ends, which lost 7 bases and 4 bases, there was a span of 20 bases. Germline assignment: CDR1 SEHNR and CDR2 FQNEAQ (reference sequence). The CDR3 DNA reads as TGTGCCAGCACTACCCGCCTTTCAGGGGGGTACGAGCAGTACTTC. Its translation is CASTTRLSGGYEQYF. The entire variable domain, with the rest obtained from reference TRBV7-9 and TRBJ2-7, is as follows: DTGVSQNPRHKITKRGQNVTFRCDPISEHNRLYWYRQTLGQGPEFLTYFQNEAQLEKSRLLSDRFSAERPKGSFSTLEIQRTEQGDSAMYLCASTTRLSGGYEQYFGPGTRLTVT.

This clone was picked up a small number of times. This chain joins TRBV6-5 and TRBJ2-4; TRBD1 might be the D (6 bases). This CDR3 has 11 amino acids. Germline CDR1 reads MNHEY; CDR2 reads SVGAGI. V was pared by 4 bases and J by 13 bases, with 11 bases between. The CDR3 DNA follows: TGTGCCAGCAGTTCGGGACACAGACAGTACTTC. Residues: CASSSGHRQYF.

The gene calls are TRBV3-1 (or the pseudogene TRBV3-2) and TRBJ2-1; 7 bases align to TRBD2. Germline values: CDR1 LGHDT, CDR2 YNNKEL (reference sequence). J lost 4 bases, V lost 4 bases, and 10 bases had no gene match. The CDR3 sequence is 16 residues long. The CDR3 DNA reads TGTGCCAGCAGCCCCACGTCCCCTAGCGGATACAATGAGCAGTTCTTC. It encodes CASSPTSPSGYNEQFF.

The chain has TRBV7-7 and TRBJ2-3; 9 nucleotides align to TRBD1. The CDR3 contains 16 residues. From germline, CDR1 is SSHAT and CDR2 FNYEAQ (reference sequence). With 4 bases clipped from V and 5 bases from J, the junction kept 10 bases outside the gene matches. CDR3 sequence reads: CASSYRDRDFGDTQYF. For the CDR3, the DNA is TGTGCCAGCAGCTACCGGGACAGGGACTTTGGAGATACGCAGTATTTT.

This chain joins TRBV30 and TRBJ1-5; 7 bases match TRBD1. V trimming: 5 bases; J trimming: 4 bases; junction bases outside the gene matches: 5. This CDR3 comprises 13 residues. From germline, CDR1 is GTSNPN and CDR2 SVGIG (reference sequence). CDR3 bases: TGTGCCTGGGGACAGGACGTAAATCAGCCCCAGCATTTT. It encodes CAWGQDVNQPQHF.

The gene calls are TRBV7-9 and TRBJ1-2; the D is unclear. This CDR3 contains 15 residues. The germline gives CDR1 SEHNR, CDR2 FQNEAQ (reference sequence). Trimming cost V 6 bases and J 4 bases, with 18 bases left between them. The CDR3 spells CASRTEGAGFYGYTF. The CDR3 DNA follows: TGTGCCAGCAGGACCGAGGGCGCGGGCTTCTATGGCTACACCTTC.

The chain is built from TRBV5-6 and TRBJ2-1; 8 bases are shared with TRBD1. CDR3 length equals 18 residues. CDR1 is SGHDT, CDR2 YYEEEE, per germline. The junction had 12 bases not matched to a gene; V was cut back by 4 bases and J by 0 bases. CDR3 in amino acids: CASSIPTGATLSYNEQFF. The CDR3 DNA follows: TGTGCCAGCAGCATCCCGACAGGGGCCACCCTCTCCTACAATGAGCAGTTCTTC.

V gene TRBV5-4 combines with J gene TRBJ1-2; D might be TRBD1 (5 bases). V lost 0 bases to trimming and J lost 4 bases, with 16 bases between them. Germline CDR1 SGHNT, CDR2 YYREEE (reference sequence). CDR3 length: 16 amino acids. CDR3 in amino acids: CASSLEFGASTYGYTF. Here the CDR3 DNA reads TGTGCCAGCAGCTTGGAGTTTGGGGCCAGCACCTATGGCTACACCTTC.

The J gene is TRBJ2-3, the V gene TRBV5-6; 8 nucleotides agree with TRBD2. The length of the CDR3 is 18 residues. The junction had 14 bases not matched to a gene; V was cut back by 4 bases and J by 1 base. Germline V gene data show CDR1 as SGHDT and CDR2 as YYEEEE. CDR3 region: CASSPERELILGTDTQYF. The DNA for the CDR3 is TGTGCCAGCAGCCCGGAGCGGGAGCTTATATTGGGCACAGATACGCAGTATTTT.